This T cell receptor (beta chain) was identified in a study of T cell responses to AZD1222 COVID-19 vaccine. Sequenced by immunoSEQ multiplex PCR; TCRdb stores in-frame clones only, minus some. The data hold some 150,000 clones, with 90% observed a single time. The germline CDR1 and CDR2 sequences are SGHKS and YYEKEE (reference sequence). The CDR3 has 14 amino acids. The V and J ends lost 1 base and 4 bases respectively, with 11 bases between them. The chain has TRBV5-5 and TRBJ2-5; D perhaps matches TRBD2 (6 bases). The receptor comes from an adult who received the AZD1222 COVID-19 vaccine. This specimen was peripheral blood, taken 28 days after the second AZD1222 dose. The CDR3 DNA sequence: TGTGCCAGCAGCTTGTACCGGGGAGGAGAGACCCAGTACTTC. This translates into CASSLYRGGETQYF.